The clone carrying this T cell receptor (beta chain) was seen only a few times. The data were taken from a study of CD8+ T cells in alopecia areata. Extracted from the samples, RNA was reverse transcribed into cDNA to serve as the sequencing template. Sequenced by immunoSEQ multiplex PCR; TCRdb stores in-frame clones only, minus some. The profile shows about 190,000 clones, about three fifths of them singletons. Noted treatment: oral pan-JAK inhibitor, 5-10 mg twice daily. Specimen: CD4+ T cells sorted from blood, collected at week 4, from a patient treated with tofacitinib. This receptor was identified in a human donor with alopecia areata.

CDR3: CASSRHREYGYTF. The CDR3, as DNA: TGCGCCAGCAGTCGCCATCGGGAGTATGGCTACACCTTC. The gene calls are TRBV23-1 and TRBJ1-2; D gene unclear. TRBV23-1 qualifies as an ORF whose function is uncertain. The V end lost 4 bases, the J end lost 5 bases, and 11 bases lay between the germline ends. The CDR3 contains 13 residues.